The sequence of this T cell receptor (beta chain) was determined in a study of persistence of HIV-infected CD4 T cells. CDR1 is SGHKS, CDR2 YYEKEE, per germline (reference sequence). The CDR3 covers 14 residues. With 4 bases clipped from V and 4 bases from J, the junction kept 5 bases outside the gene matches. Comment on this clone: Its antigen is currently unknown.

Cells were stimulated nonspecifically with anti-CD3/anti-CD28 magnetic beads. Sorting of responding CD4+ T cells relied on upregulated CD40 ligand together with CD69. Inclusion required CMV-positive serology and CD4+ counts above 400 cells/uL. The immunoSEQ assay was version 4, run in survey mode. Profiled with immunoSEQ multiplex PCR; TCRdb holds only in-frame clones, not every one. The repertoire holds tens of thousands of clones, less than 90% seen once, with 0.4% to 0.6% in the top ten. This sequence was found in an adult woman with HIV who was CMV-seropositive. The V gene is TRBV5-5, the J gene TRBJ1-5; 7 positions match TRBD1. Sequenced material: CD4+ T cells sorted from PBMCs after roughly 17-hour stimulation, taken from a patient who received antiretroviral therapy. The CDR3 sequence is CASSAAGGNQPQHF. CDR3 bases: TGTGCCAGCAGCGCCGCAGGGGGAAATCAGCCCCAGCATTTT.